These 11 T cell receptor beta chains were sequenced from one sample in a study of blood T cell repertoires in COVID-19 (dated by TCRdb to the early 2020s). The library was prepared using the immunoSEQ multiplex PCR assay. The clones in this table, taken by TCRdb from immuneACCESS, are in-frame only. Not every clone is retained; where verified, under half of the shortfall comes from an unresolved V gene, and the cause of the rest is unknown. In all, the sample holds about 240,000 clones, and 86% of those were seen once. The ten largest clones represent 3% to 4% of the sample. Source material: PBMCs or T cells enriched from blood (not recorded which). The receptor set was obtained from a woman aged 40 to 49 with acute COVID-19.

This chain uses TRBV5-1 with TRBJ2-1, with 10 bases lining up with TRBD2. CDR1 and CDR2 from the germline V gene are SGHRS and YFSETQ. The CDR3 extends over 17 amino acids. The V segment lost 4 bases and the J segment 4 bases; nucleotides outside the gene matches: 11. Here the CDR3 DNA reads TGCGCCAGCAGCCAGGGTGCTAGCGGGAGAATTTACAATGAGCAGTTCTTC. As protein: CASSQGASGRIYNEQFF.

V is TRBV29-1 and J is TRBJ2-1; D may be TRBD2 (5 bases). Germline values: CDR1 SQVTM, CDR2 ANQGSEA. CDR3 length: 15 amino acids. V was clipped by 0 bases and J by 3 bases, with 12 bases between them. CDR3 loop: CSVEDLASYYNEQFF. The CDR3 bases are TGCAGCGTTGAAGATTTAGCGTCTTACTACAATGAGCAGTTCTTC.

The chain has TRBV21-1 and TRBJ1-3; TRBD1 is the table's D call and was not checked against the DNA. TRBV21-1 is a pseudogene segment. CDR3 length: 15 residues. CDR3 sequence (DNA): TGTGCCAGCAGCGGGGCAGGGCCGAGGGGAAACACCATATATTTT. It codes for CASSGAGPRGNTIYF.

The CDR3 spells CASSVDPDPLLAESSYNEQFF. The CDR3 coding sequence is TGTGCCAGCAGCGTAGACCCCGACCCCCTTCTAGCAGAGAGCTCCTACAATGAGCAGTTCTTC. This chain connects TRBV9 to TRBJ2-1; D is possibly TRBD2 (5 bases). The length of the CDR3 is 21 residues. Germline values: CDR1 SGDLS, CDR2 YYNGEE. V lost 0 bases, J lost 0 bases, and 25 bases lay in between.

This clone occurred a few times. The CDR3 DNA reads as TGTGCCAGCAGCTTGATCACTAGCGTGGAAGATACGCAGTATTTT. It specifies CASSLITSVEDTQYF. V usage is TRBV5-4 and J usage is TRBJ2-3, with 7 bases that match TRBD2. This CDR3 region has 15 residues. Germline CDR1 and CDR2: SGHNT and YYREEE (reference sequence). Germline trimming cut 1 base from V and 5 bases from J; bases unmatched to any gene: 7.

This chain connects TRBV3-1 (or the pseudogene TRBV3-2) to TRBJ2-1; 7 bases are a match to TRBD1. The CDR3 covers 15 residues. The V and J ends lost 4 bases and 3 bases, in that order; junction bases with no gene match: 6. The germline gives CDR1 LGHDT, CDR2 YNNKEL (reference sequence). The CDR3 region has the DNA TGTGCCAGCAGCCCGGAGGCAGGGGGCTACAATGAGCAGTTCTTC. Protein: CASSPEAGGYNEQFF.

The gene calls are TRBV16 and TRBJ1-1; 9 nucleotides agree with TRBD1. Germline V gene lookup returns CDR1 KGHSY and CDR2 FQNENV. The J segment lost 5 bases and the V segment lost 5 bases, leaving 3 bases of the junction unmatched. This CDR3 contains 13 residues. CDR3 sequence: CASSTGGGTEAFF. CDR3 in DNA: TGTGCCAGCAGCACAGGGGGCGGGACTGAAGCTTTCTTT.

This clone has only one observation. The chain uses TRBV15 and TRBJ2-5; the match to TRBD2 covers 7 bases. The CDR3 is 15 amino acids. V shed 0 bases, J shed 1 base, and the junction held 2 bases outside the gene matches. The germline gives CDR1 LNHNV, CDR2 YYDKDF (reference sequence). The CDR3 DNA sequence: TGTGCCACCAGCAGAGATAGCGGGTTCCAAGAGACCCAGTACTTC. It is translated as CATSRDSGFQETQYF.

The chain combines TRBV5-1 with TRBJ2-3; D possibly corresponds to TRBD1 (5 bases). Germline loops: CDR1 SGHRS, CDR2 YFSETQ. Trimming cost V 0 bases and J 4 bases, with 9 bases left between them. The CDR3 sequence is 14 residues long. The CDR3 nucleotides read TGCGCCAGCAGCTTGGGACAGTCCGCAGATACGCAGTATTTT. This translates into CASSLGQSADTQYF.

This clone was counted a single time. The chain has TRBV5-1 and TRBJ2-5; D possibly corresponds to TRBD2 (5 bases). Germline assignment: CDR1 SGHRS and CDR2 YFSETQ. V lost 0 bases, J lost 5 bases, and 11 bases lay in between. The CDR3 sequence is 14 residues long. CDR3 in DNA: TGCGCCAGCAGCTTGGATTTAGCGCGCGAGACCCAGTACTTC. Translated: CASSLDLARETQYF. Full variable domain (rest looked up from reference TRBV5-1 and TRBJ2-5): KAGVTQTPRYLIKTRGQQVTLSCSPISGHRSVSWYQQTPGQGLQFLFEYFSETQRNKGNFPGRFSGRQFSNSRSEMNVSTLELGDSALYLCASSLDLARETQYFGPGTRLLVL.

DNA for the CDR3: TGTGCCACCAGTGATCCCGACACCGAACGGTCTTATGGCTACACCTTC. It specifies CATSDPDTERSYGYTF. This chain connects TRBV24-1 to TRBJ1-2; no reliable D call. Germline CDR1 reads KGHDR; CDR2 reads SFDVKD. V lost 3 bases to trimming and J lost 5 bases, with 18 bases between them. This CDR3 is 16 amino acids long.